These 24 T cell receptor beta chains originate from one sample sequenced in a study of blood T cell repertoires in COVID-19. Assay: immunoSEQ multiplex PCR; the TCRdb copy retains only in-frame clones and omits some. This sample has about 300,000 clones, with about 83% found just once. Source material: peripheral blood. The receptors were sampled from a woman aged 45-65 years with acute or convalescent COVID-19.

This chain uses TRBV4-1 with TRBJ2-3; 8 bases are shared with TRBD1. This CDR3 comprises 15 residues. Germline lookup yields CDR1 MGHRA and CDR2 YSYEKL. The junction had 5 bases not matched to a gene; V was cut back by 1 base and J by 5 bases. Here the CDR3 reads CASSQVQGAEDTQYF. DNA of the CDR3: TGCGCCAGCAGCCAAGTGCAGGGGGCAGAAGATACGCAGTATTTT.

This chain connects TRBV27 to TRBJ1-2; 8 nucleotides line up with TRBD1. CDR3 length: 16 residues. Germline trimming cut 7 bases from V and 3 bases from J; bases unmatched to any gene: 13. CDR1 MNHEY and CDR2 SMNVEV come from the germline V gene (reference sequence). This CDR3 is CASTSRGTGRDYGYTF. In DNA form, the CDR3 reads TGTGCCAGCACCTCCCGGGGGACAGGCAGGGACTATGGCTACACCTTC.

The rearrangement uses TRBV29-1 and TRBJ1-2, with TRBD1 identical over 8 bases. Trimming removed 7 bases from V and 6 bases from J; junction bases left unmatched: 10. The CDR3 length is 13 residues. The germline V gene has CDR1 SQVTM and CDR2 ANQGSEA. CDR3 sequence reads: CSAKAGGSHGYTF. The CDR3 DNA reads TGCAGCGCGAAGGCAGGGGGCAGCCATGGCTACACCTTC.

The CDR3 DNA is TGTGCCAGCAGCGTGTTTAGCGGGGGGGTTCTCTACAATGAGCAGTTCTTC. This sequence encodes CASSVFSGGVLYNEQFF. J is TRBJ2-1 and V is TRBV9; 11 positions match TRBD2. Germline values: CDR1 SGDLS, CDR2 YYNGEE. The CDR3 covers 17 residues. J lost 3 bases, V lost 2 bases, and 7 bases had no gene match.

The chain is built from TRBV25-1 and TRBJ1-2; 7 bases line up with TRBD1. In germline, CDR1 is MGHDK, CDR2 SYGVNS. The ends lost 4 bases at V and 5 bases at J; junction bases unmatched: 4. The CDR3 covers 13 residues. The CDR3 bases are TGTGCCAGCAGTGGACAGGGCCTTTATGGCTACACCTTC. This encodes CASSGQGLYGYTF.

The genes are TRBV2 and TRBJ2-5; D ambiguous. CDR1 and CDR2 from the germline V gene are SNHLY and FYNNEI. The CDR3 length is 10 residues. V lost 7 bases and J 4 bases, leaving 4 bases between the germline ends. The CDR3: CASIGETQYF. Written as DNA, the CDR3 is TGTGCCAGCATCGGAGAGACCCAGTACTTC.

The CDR3 region is CASSPGPGQDTEAFF. DNA for the CDR3: TGTGCCAGCAGCCCCGGACCGGGACAGGACACTGAAGCTTTCTTT. J is TRBJ1-1 and V is TRBV5-4; 8 nucleotides line up with TRBD1. The germline gives CDR1 SGHNT, CDR2 YYREEE (reference sequence). V dropped 4 bases and J dropped 3; count of bases not matched to a gene: 8. This CDR3 comprises 15 residues.

This clone was detected once. This sequence joins TRBV5-1 and TRBJ2-3; D is unresolved. The CDR3 has 13 residues. The germline V gene has CDR1 SGHRS and CDR2 YFSETQ. V shed 0 bases and J shed 4 bases, with 6 bases lying between them. In DNA, the CDR3 is TGCGCCAGCAGCTTGGACCGAGCAGATACGCAGTATTTT. It encodes CASSLDRADTQYF.

This clone was picked up a small number of times. In the same sample, other DNA sequences code for this CDR3. J is TRBJ1-1 and V is TRBV2, with D perhaps matching TRBD1 (6 bases). Trimming stripped 4 bases from V and 1 base from J, with 7 bases between. The CDR3 extends over 13 amino acids. From germline, CDR1 is SNHLY and CDR2 FYNNEI. The CDR3 loop is CASSVTGNTEAFF. The CDR3 DNA follows: TGTGCCAGCAGTGTGACAGGGAACACTGAAGCTTTCTTT.

The gene calls are TRBV10-3 and TRBJ2-5; the match to TRBD2 covers 8 bases. V was clipped by 6 bases and J by 1 base; unmatched bases: 7. The length of the CDR3 is 15 residues. CDR1 and CDR2 from the germline V gene are ENHRY and SYGVKD. This chain's CDR3 is CAIRVASGSQETQYF. CDR3 in DNA: TGTGCCATCAGGGTAGCCAGCGGGAGCCAAGAGACCCAGTACTTC.

This sequence joins TRBV30 and TRBJ2-5; a weak D match, TRBD2 (5 bases). Trimming removed 8 bases at V and 3 bases at J, with 19 bases between. Germline values: CDR1 GTSNPN, CDR2 SVGIG (reference sequence). This CDR3 spans 14 amino acids. The CDR3 bases are TGTGCCGGCCACCGGGGTCCAGGTAAAGAGACCCAGTACTTC. This sequence encodes CAGHRGPGKETQYF.

The rearrangement uses TRBV2 and TRBJ1-4, with 7 bases fitting TRBD1. The CDR3 runs 15 residues. The germline V gene encodes CDR1 SNHLY and CDR2 FYNNEI. V dropped 6 bases and J dropped 4; count of bases not matched to a gene: 8. The CDR3: CASRLDRAGNEKLFF. The CDR3 nucleotides read TGTGCCAGCAGGCTCGACAGGGCGGGTAATGAAAAACTGTTTTTT.

The chain is built from TRBV7-9 and TRBJ2-5, with TRBD2 identical over 8 bases. V dropped 1 base and J dropped 0; count of bases not matched to a gene: 7. The germline gives CDR1 SEHNR, CDR2 FQNEAQ (reference sequence). This CDR3 region has 17 residues. The CDR3 region is CASSLGVGGGNQETQYF. The CDR3 nucleotides read TGTGCCAGCAGCTTAGGAGTTGGCGGGGGGAACCAAGAGACCCAGTACTTC.

In its sample, this clone was seen a few times. The V and J genes are TRBV4-1 and TRBJ1-2, with 10 bases matching TRBD1. The germline V gene has CDR1 MGHRA and CDR2 YSYEKL. J gave up 4 bases and V 3 bases, and 14 bases lay outside the gene matches. CDR3 length equals 18 residues. The CDR3 coding sequence is TGCGCCAGCAGCCAGACCGGGACAGGGGAACCGTCCGGCTATGGCTACACCTTC. Translating gives CASSQTGTGEPSGYGYTF.

The chain carries TRBV9 and TRBJ1-1; the D is unclear. Germline CDR1 is SGDLS and CDR2 is YYNGEE. This CDR3 spans 15 amino acids. Between the trimmed V and J ends, which lost 0 bases and 0 bases, there was a span of 9 bases. The CDR3 region is CASSVGGSMNTEAFF. Here the CDR3 DNA reads TGTGCCAGCAGCGTAGGTGGGAGTATGAACACTGAAGCTTTCTTT. The full variable domain, its missing parts supplied by reference TRBV9 and TRBJ1-1, is DSGVTQTPKHLITATGQRVTLRCSPRSGDLSVYWYQQSLDQGLQFLIQYYNGEERAKGNILERFSAQQFPDLHSELNLSSLELGDSALYFCASSVGGSMNTEAFFGQGTRLTVV.

This sequence joins TRBV5-1 and TRBJ1-4; perhaps TRBD1 as D (5 bases). The V end lost 4 bases, the J end lost 8 bases, and 15 bases lay between the germline ends. Germline CDR1 reads SGHRS; CDR2 reads YFSETQ. There are 14 residues in the CDR3. This chain's CDR3 is CASSPDGAGEKLFF. The CDR3 DNA follows: TGCGCCAGCAGCCCCGATGGGGCTGGGGAAAAACTGTTTTTT.

The rearrangement links TRBV6-6 to TRBJ1-1; TRBD1 might be the D (6 bases). CDR3 length: 13 residues. Germline CDR1 is MNHNY and CDR2 is SVGAGI (reference sequence). V dropped 7 bases and J dropped 1 base, with 10 bases sitting between them. CDR3 nucleotide sequence: TGTGCCAGCACCGGACAGCCGAACACTGAAGCTTTCTTT. Its translation: CASTGQPNTEAFF.

The chain links TRBV12-3 or TRBV12-4 to TRBJ1-2; TRBD1 matches at 8 bases. V dropped 5 bases and J dropped 12; count of bases not matched to a gene: 11. CDR3 length equals 13 residues. CDR3 loop: CASSLVDRVGDTF. CDR3 DNA: TGTGCCAGCAGTCTCGTGGACAGGGTAGGTGACACCTTC.

V and J are TRBV28 and TRBJ1-2, with 10 bases matching TRBD1. Germline CDR1 is MDHEN and CDR2 is SYDVKM. The J segment lost 5 bases and the V segment lost 3 bases, leaving 3 bases of the junction unmatched. This CDR3 contains 14 residues. CDR3 protein: CASSLGQGKYGYTF. The DNA for the CDR3 is TGTGCCAGCAGTTTGGGACAGGGGAAGTATGGCTACACCTTC.

The chain joins TRBV5-1 to TRBJ2-3; 9 nucleotides agree with TRBD1. CDR1 is SGHRS and CDR2 is YFSETQ in the germline V gene. The CDR3 covers 15 residues. Trimming at V came to 1 base and at J to 1 base, leaving 1 base not matched to a gene. CDR3 loop: CASSLTGGRTDTQYF. The CDR3 region has the DNA TGCGCCAGCAGCTTGACAGGGGGCCGCACAGATACGCAGTATTTT.

The chain joins TRBV7-9 to TRBJ2-1, with a possible D match to TRBD1 (8 bases). CDR1 is SEHNR and CDR2 is FQNEAQ in the germline V gene (reference sequence). The CDR3 sequence is 16 residues long. V lost 5 bases and J 4 bases, leaving 18 bases between the germline ends. Here the CDR3 reads CASSPRTGGVYNEQFF. The CDR3 DNA reads TGTGCCAGCAGCCCACGAACAGGGGGGGTATACAATGAGCAGTTCTTC.

The chain uses TRBV6-5 and TRBJ1-5, with D possibly matching TRBD1 (5 bases). The CDR3 runs to 15 residues. CDR1 is MNHEY and CDR2 is SVGAGI in the germline V gene. V lost 0 bases and J lost 5, with 11 bases in between. CDR3 nucleotides: TGTGCCAGCAGTTACTCGATGCGGGGCGATCAGCCCCAGCATTTT. This encodes CASSYSMRGDQPQHF.

This clone was counted a single time. The rearrangement links TRBV10-3 to TRBJ1-2, with D unclear. Germline V gene sequence: CDR1 ENHRY, CDR2 SYGVKD. V gave up 3 bases and J gave up 6 bases, with 14 bases separating them. The CDR3 totals 14 residues. In nucleotides, the CDR3 is TGTGCCATCAGTGATTTCGGGCGCGGGAATGGCTACACCTTC. Amino acid sequence: CAISDFGRGNGYTF.

The chain carries TRBV3-1 (or the pseudogene TRBV3-2) and TRBJ2-2; 9 bases agree with TRBD2. The J segment lost 2 bases and the V segment lost 7 bases, leaving 5 bases of the junction unmatched. The CDR3 covers 15 residues. Germline-derived CDR1 and CDR2 are LGHDT and YNNKEL (reference sequence). CDR3 protein: CASNLAGVNTGELFF. In nucleotides, the CDR3 is TGTGCCAGCAACTTAGCGGGAGTTAACACCGGGGAGCTGTTTTTT.